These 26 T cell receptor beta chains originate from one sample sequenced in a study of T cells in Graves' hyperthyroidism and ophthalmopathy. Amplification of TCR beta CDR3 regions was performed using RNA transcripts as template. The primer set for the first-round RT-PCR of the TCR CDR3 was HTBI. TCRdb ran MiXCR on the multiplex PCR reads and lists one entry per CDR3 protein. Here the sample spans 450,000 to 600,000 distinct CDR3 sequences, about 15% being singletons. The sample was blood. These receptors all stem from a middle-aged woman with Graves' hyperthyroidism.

This chain's CDR3 is CASSFGGRAFFSYEQYF. The CDR3 DNA is TGTGCCAGCAGTTTTGGAGGGAGGGCCTTCTTCTCCTACGAGCAGTACTTC. This chain connects TRBV28 to TRBJ2-7; 7 nucleotides align to TRBD2. The CDR3 consists of 17 residues. Germline CDR1 reads MDHEN; CDR2 reads SYDVKM. V dropped 3 bases and J dropped 0; count of bases not matched to a gene: 11.

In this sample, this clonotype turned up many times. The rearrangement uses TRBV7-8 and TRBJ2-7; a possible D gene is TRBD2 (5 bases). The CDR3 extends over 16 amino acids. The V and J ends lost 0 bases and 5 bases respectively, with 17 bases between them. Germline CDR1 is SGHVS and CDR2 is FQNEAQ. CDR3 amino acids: CASSLAHEGAHDEQYF. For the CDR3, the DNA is TGTGCCAGCAGCTTAGCGCACGAGGGAGCCCACGACGAGCAGTACTTC.

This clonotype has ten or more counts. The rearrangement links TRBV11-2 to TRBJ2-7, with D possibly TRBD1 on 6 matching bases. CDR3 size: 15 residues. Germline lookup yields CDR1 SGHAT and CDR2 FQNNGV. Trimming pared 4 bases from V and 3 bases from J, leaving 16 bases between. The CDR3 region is CASSSLGDTSYEQYF. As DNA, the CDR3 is TGTGCCAGCAGCTCCCTTGGGGACACCAGCTACGAGCAGTACTTC.

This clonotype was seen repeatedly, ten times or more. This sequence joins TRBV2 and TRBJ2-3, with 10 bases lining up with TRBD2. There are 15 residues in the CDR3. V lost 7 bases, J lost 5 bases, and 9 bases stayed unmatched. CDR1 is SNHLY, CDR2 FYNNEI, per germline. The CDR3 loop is CASKSDWTSGDTQYF. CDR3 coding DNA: TGTGCCAGCAAAAGTGATTGGACTAGCGGAGATACGCAGTATTTT. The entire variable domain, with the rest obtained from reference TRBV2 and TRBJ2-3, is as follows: EPEVTQTPSHQVTQMGQEVILRCVPISNHLYFYWYRQILGQKVEFLVSFYNNEISEKSEIFDDQFSVERPDGSNFTLKIRSTKLEDSAMYFCASKSDWTSGDTQYFGPGTRLTVL.

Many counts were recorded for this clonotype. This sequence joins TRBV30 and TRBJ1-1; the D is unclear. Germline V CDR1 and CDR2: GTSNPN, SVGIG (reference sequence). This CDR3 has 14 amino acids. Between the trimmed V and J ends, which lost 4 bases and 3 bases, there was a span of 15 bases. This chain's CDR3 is CAWTLENKDTEAFF. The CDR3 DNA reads TGTGCCTGGACTCTTGAAAATAAGGACACTGAAGCTTTCTTT.

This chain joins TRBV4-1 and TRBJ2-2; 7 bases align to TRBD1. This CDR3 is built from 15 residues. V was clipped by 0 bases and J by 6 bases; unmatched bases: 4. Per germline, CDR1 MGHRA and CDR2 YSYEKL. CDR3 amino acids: CASSQDTGESGELFF. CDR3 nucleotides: TGCGCCAGCAGCCAAGATACAGGGGAGTCCGGGGAGCTGTTTTTT.

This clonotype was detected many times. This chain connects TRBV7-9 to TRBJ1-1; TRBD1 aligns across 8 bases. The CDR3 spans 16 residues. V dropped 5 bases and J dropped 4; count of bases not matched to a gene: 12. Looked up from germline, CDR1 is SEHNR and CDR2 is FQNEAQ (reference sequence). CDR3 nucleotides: TGTGCCAGCAGCCCCGGGACAGGTGGATGGGGCACTGAAGCTTTCTTT. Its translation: CASSPGTGGWGTEAFF.

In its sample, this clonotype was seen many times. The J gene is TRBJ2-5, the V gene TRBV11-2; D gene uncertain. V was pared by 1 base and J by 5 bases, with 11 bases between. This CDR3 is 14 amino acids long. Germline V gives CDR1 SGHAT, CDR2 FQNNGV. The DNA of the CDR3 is TGTGCCAGCAGCTTAGCTCCCAAGTGGGAGACCCAGTACTTC. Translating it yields CASSLAPKWETQYF.

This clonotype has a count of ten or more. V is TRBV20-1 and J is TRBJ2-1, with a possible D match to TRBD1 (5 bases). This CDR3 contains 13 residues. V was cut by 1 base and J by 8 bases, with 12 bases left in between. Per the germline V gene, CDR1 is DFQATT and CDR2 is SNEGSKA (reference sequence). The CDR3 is CSARGSSRDEQFF. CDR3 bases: TGCAGTGCTAGAGGTAGTAGCAGGGATGAGCAGTTCTTC.

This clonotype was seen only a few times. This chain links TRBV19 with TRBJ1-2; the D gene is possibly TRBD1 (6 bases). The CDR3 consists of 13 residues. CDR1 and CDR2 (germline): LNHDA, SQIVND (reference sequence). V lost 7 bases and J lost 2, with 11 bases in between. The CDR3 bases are TGTGCCAGTAATCTCGGACAGAACTATGGCTACACCTTC. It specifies CASNLGQNYGYTF.

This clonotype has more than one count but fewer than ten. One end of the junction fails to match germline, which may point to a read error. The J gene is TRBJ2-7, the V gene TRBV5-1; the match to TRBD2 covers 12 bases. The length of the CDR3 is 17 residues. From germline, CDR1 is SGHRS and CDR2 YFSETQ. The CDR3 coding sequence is TGCGCCAGCAGCTTGGGGACTAGCGGGGACCACCTCTACGAGCAGTACTTT. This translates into CASSLGTSGDHLYEQYF. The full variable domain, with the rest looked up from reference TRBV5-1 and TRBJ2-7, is KAGVTQTPRYLIKTRGQQVTLSCSPISGHRSVSWYQQTPGQGLQFLFEYFSETQRNKGNFPGRFSGRQFSNSRSEMNVSTLELGDSALYLCASSLGTSGDHLYEQYFGPGTRLTVT.

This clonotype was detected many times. The CDR3 DNA sequence: TGTGCCAGCAGTTTGAGTGGGGGTGAAAAACTGTTTTTT. It codes for CASSLSGGEKLFF. The V and J genes are TRBV28 and TRBJ1-4; D may be TRBD1 (5 bases). The germline V and J ends were trimmed by 3 bases and 7 bases, with 9 bases remaining between them. CDR1 is MDHEN, CDR2 SYDVKM, per germline. This CDR3 spans 13 amino acids.

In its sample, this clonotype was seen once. CDR3 residues: CASSVAGTGLINEQFF. The CDR3 DNA is TGTGCCAGCAGTGTTGCCGGGACAGGGTTAATCAATGAGCAGTTCTTC. The chain recombines TRBV6-1 with TRBJ2-1, with 9 bases that match TRBD1. After removal of 4 bases from V and 6 bases from J, the junction contained 10 bases not matched to a gene. CDR1 and CDR2 from the germline V gene are MNHNS and SASEGT. The CDR3 covers 16 residues.

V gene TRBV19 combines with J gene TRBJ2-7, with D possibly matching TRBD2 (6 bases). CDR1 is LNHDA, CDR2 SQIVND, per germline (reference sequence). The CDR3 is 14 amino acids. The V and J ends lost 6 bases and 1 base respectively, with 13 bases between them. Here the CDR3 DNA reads TGTGCCAGTAGCCTGACTAGTTCTTCCTACGAGCAGTACTTC. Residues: CASSLTSSSYEQYF.

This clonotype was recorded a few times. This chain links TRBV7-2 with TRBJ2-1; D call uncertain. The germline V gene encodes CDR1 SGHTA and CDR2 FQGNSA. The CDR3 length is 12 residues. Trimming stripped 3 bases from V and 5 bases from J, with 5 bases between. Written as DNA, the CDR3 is TGTGCCAGCAGCTTTCTAAACAATGAGCAGTTCTTC. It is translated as CASSFLNNEQFF.

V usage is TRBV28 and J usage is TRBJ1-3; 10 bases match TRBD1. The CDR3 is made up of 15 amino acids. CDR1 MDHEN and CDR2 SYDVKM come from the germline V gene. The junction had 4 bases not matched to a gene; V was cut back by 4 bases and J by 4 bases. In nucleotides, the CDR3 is TGTGCCAGCAGTTCGGGACAGGGGCCGGGAAACACCATATATTTT. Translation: CASSSGQGPGNTIYF. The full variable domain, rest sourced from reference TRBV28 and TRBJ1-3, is DVKVTQSSRYLVKRTGEKVFLECVQDMDHENMFWYRQDPGLGLRLIYFSYDVKMKEKGDIPEGYSVSREKKERFSLILESASTNQTSMYLCASSSGQGPGNTIYFGEGSWLTVV.

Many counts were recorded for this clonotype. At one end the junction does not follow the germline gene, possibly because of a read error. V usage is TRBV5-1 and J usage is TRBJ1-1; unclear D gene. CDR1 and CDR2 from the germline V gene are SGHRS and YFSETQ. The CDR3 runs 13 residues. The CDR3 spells CASSLTGYTEAFF. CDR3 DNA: TGTGCCAGCAGCTTAACGGGTTACACTGAAGCTTTCTTT.

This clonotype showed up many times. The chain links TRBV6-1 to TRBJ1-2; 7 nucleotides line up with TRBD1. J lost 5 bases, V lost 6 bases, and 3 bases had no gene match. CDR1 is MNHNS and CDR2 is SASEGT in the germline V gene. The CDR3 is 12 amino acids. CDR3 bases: TGTGCCAGCAGCCCGGGACAGTATGGCTACACCTTC. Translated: CASSPGQYGYTF.

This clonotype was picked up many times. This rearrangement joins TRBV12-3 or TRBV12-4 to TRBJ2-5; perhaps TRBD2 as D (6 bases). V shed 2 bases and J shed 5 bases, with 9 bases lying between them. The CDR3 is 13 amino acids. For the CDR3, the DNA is TGTGCCAGCAGTTTATCTGGAGGGGAGACCCAGTACTTC. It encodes CASSLSGGETQYF.

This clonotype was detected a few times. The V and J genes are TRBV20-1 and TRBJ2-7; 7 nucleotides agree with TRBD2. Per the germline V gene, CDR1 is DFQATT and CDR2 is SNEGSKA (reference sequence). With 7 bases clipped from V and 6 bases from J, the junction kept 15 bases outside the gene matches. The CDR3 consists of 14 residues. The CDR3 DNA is TGCAGTGGTCCACCCCTAGCGGACCCTTCCGAGCAGTACTTC. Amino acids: CSGPPLADPSEQYF.

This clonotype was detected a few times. The CDR3 sequence: CASRLAGVTYEQYF. CDR3 nucleotide sequence: TGTGCCAGCAGATTAGCGGGAGTCACCTACGAGCAGTACTTC. The V call is TRBV6-2 or TRBV6-3, the J call TRBJ2-7; 9 nucleotides match TRBD2. The germline CDR1 and CDR2 sequences are MNHEY and SVGEGT. This CDR3 has 14 residues. V dropped 6 bases and J dropped 2; count of bases not matched to a gene: 5.

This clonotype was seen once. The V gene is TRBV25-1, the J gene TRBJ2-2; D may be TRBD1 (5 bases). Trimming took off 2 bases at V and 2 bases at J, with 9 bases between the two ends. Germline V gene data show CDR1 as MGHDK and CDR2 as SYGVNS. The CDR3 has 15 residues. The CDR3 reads CASSEGHFNTGELFF. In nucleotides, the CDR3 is TGTGCCAGCAGTGAAGGACACTTTAACACCGGGGAGCTGTTTTTT.

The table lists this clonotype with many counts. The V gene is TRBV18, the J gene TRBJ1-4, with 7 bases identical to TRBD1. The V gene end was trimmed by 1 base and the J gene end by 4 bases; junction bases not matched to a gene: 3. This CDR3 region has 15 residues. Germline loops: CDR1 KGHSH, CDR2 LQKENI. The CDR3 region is CASSPRGTVNEKLFF. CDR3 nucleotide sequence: TGTGCCAGCTCACCACGGGGGACAGTTAATGAAAAACTGTTTTTT.

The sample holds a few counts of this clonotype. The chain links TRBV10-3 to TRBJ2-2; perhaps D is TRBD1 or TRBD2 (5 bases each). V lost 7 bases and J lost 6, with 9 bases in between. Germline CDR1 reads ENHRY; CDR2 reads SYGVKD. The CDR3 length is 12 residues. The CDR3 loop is CAIMGVSGELFF. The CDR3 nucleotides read TGTGCCATCATGGGGGTTTCCGGGGAGCTGTTTTTT.

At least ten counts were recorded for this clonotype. DNA for the CDR3: TGTGCCAGCAGCCCCCCCAGGACGGCACTAGCCAAAAACATTCAGTACTTC. It codes for CASSPPRTALAKNIQYF. The chain recombines TRBV11-2 with TRBJ2-4; D gene ambiguous. The CDR3 is 17 residues long. CDR1 is SGHAT, CDR2 FQNNGV, per germline. Trimming took off 5 bases at V and 0 bases at J, with 17 bases between the two ends.

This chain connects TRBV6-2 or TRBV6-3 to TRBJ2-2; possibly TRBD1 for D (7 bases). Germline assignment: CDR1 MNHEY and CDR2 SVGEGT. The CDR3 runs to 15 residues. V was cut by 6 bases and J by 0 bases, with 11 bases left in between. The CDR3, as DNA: TGTGCCAGCAGGCGGGACAGATCGAACACCGGGGAGCTGTTTTTT. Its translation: CASRRDRSNTGELFF.